The 7 T cell receptor beta chains presented below share a single source sample, sequenced in a study of identifying expanded T cells in peripheral blood. Assay: immunoSEQ multiplex PCR; the TCRdb copy retains only in-frame clones and omits some. Here the sample spans about 63,000 clones, around 83% being singletons. The specimen sequenced was blood. These receptors were collected from a person between 18 and 75 years old in good health.

The rearrangement joins TRBV30 to TRBJ1-2; maybe TRBD1 (5 bases). The CDR3 spans 13 residues. Per germline, CDR1 GTSNPN and CDR2 SVGIG (reference sequence). The V gene lost 6 bases and the J gene lost 8 bases, with 19 bases spanning the gap. The DNA for the CDR3 is TGTGCCTGCTTACGGGGCATTTTAGGCGGCTACACCTTC. Its protein is CACLRGILGGYTF.

The chain employs TRBV25-1 and TRBJ2-7; the match to TRBD1 covers 9 bases. This CDR3 region has 14 residues. The germline gives CDR1 MGHDK, CDR2 SYGVNS. The ends lost 4 bases at V and 4 bases at J; junction bases unmatched: 5. Here the CDR3 DNA reads TGTGCCAGCAGTGCGGGACAGGGCAGGTACGAGCAGTACTTC. The encoded protein is CASSAGQGRYEQYF.

This clone was detected only once. The chain is built from TRBV5-4 and TRBJ1-1, with TRBD1 as a possible D gene (6 bases). This CDR3 is 15 amino acids long. Germline lookup yields CDR1 SGHNT and CDR2 YYREEE (reference sequence). The germline V and J ends were trimmed by 2 bases and 5 bases, with 16 bases remaining between them. The CDR3 region has the DNA TGTGCCAGCAGCTTTGGTCAGACAGGAGGGACTGAAGCTTTCTTT. This codes for CASSFGQTGGTEAFF.

The chain couples TRBV30 to TRBJ1-1; D is possibly TRBD1 (5 bases). The CDR3 runs 14 residues. The V end lost 1 base, the J end lost 4 bases, and 13 bases lay between the germline ends. Germline V gene sequence: CDR1 GTSNPN, CDR2 SVGIG (reference sequence). CDR3 in amino acids: CAWSGGVRGTEAFF. The DNA for the CDR3 is TGTGCCTGGAGTGGTGGGGTAAGGGGCACTGAAGCTTTCTTT.

V and J are TRBV6-5 and TRBJ2-1; TRBD2 agrees at 12 bases. Germline V gives CDR1 MNHEY, CDR2 SVGAGI. With V trimmed by 9 bases and J by 8 bases, 8 bases remained unmatched. This CDR3 is built from 14 residues. The CDR3 DNA reads TGTGCCAGTAAACTAGCGGGAGGTAGGGATGAGCAGTTCTTC. Protein: CASKLAGGRDEQFF.

The chain's CDR3 is CASGLVLLAGGPAGANVLTF. CDR3 coding DNA: TGTGCTAGTGGTTTGGTCCTCCTAGCGGGAGGGCCTGCTGGGGCCAACGTCCTGACTTTC. The J gene is TRBJ2-6, the V gene TRBV12-5, with TRBD2 matching 12 bases. Trimming cost V 0 bases and J 2 bases; bases outside gene matches: 8. The CDR3 length is 20 residues. Germline CDR1 LGHNT, CDR2 FRNRAP.

The rearrangement joins TRBV11-2 to TRBJ2-3; the match to TRBD2 covers 15 bases. This CDR3 comprises 16 residues. V was pared by 4 bases and J by 7 bases, with 6 bases of the junction left unmatched. CDR1 and CDR2 (germline): SGHAT, FQNNGV. In nucleotides, the CDR3 is TGTGCCAGCAGCTCCTTCGGACTAGCGGGAGGGAATACGCAGTATTTT. This encodes CASSSFGLAGGNTQYF.